The 17 T cell receptor beta chains in this list originate from one sample, sequenced in a study of blood T cell repertoires in COVID-19. Profiling relied on immunoSEQ multiplex PCR, and the TCRdb table lists in-frame clones only, not all of them. The table lists about 120,000 clones, about four fifths of them singletons. Sequenced input: peripheral blood. Every receptor here comes from a man between 65 and 85 years old with acute or convalescent COVID-19.

The chain combines TRBV6-2 or TRBV6-3 with TRBJ1-2; 9 nucleotides agree with TRBD1. The CDR3 is 16 residues long. Germline CDR1 and CDR2: MNHEY and SVGEGT. V lost 4 bases and J lost 5; bases outside the gene matches: 11. In DNA, the CDR3 is TGTGCCAGCAGTTCCCTCCCCGGGACAGGGATGTATGGCTACACCTTC. As protein: CASSSLPGTGMYGYTF.

The CDR3 sequence is CASSQGRQGLNEKLFF. The DNA of the CDR3 is TGTGCCAGCAGCCAAGGGCGACAGGGCTTAAATGAAAAACTGTTTTTT. The gene calls are TRBV14 and TRBJ1-4, with 7 bases lining up with TRBD1. The junction had 7 bases not matched to a gene; V was cut back by 1 base and J by 5 bases. Germline lookup yields CDR1 SGHDN and CDR2 FVKESK. The CDR3 is 16 residues long.

In its sample, this clone was seen once. The same CDR3 is also encoded by other DNA sequences in this sample. This chain joins TRBV15 and TRBJ1-5; D gene uncertain. The CDR3 is 16 residues long. V shed 0 bases and J shed 0 bases, with 9 bases lying between them. Germline-derived CDR1 and CDR2 are LNHNV and YYDKDF (reference sequence). CDR3 residues: CATSRDPRYSNQPQHF. CDR3 coding DNA: TGTGCCACCAGCAGAGATCCCAGGTATAGCAATCAGCCCCAGCATTTT.

The chain employs TRBV4-3 and TRBJ1-4; D is unclear. There are 16 residues in the CDR3. Between the trimmed V and J ends, which lost 4 bases and 0 bases, there was a span of 12 bases. CDR1 and CDR2 (germline): LGHNA, YSLEER. The CDR3: CASSPRIQATNEKLFF. The CDR3 DNA is TGCGCCAGCAGCCCCAGGATCCAAGCAACTAATGAAAAACTGTTTTTT.

This clone was observed a few times. This chain joins TRBV7-2 and TRBJ1-2; 7 bases are a match to TRBD1. The V gene end was trimmed by 5 bases and the J gene end by 4 bases; junction bases not matched to a gene: 7. This CDR3 comprises 14 residues. Germline values: CDR1 SGHTA, CDR2 FQGNSA. This chain's CDR3 is CASSPRQGSYGYTF. The DNA of the CDR3 is TGTGCCAGCAGCCCCAGACAGGGATCCTATGGCTACACCTTC. Supplemented by reference TRBV7-2 and TRBJ1-2, the full variable domain reads GAGVSQSPSNKVTEKGKDVELRCDPISGHTALYWYRQSLGQGLEFLIYFQGNSAPDKSGLPSDRFSAERTGGSVSTLTIQRTQQEDSAVYLCASSPRQGSYGYTFGSGTRLTVV.

V and J are TRBV5-1 and TRBJ1-2; D might be TRBD1 (5 bases). The germline V and J ends were trimmed by 4 bases and 8 bases, with 21 bases remaining between them. From germline, CDR1 is SGHRS and CDR2 YFSETQ. The CDR3 consists of 15 residues. The CDR3 is CASSPTGHLEWGYTF. The CDR3 DNA follows: TGCGCCAGCAGCCCGACCGGACATTTGGAATGGGGCTACACCTTC.

The V call is TRBV4-3, the J call TRBJ1-3; 7 bases align to TRBD1. The CDR3 covers 15 residues. With V trimmed by 3 bases and J by 0 bases, 2 bases remained unmatched. Germline lookup yields CDR1 LGHNA and CDR2 YSLEER. The CDR3 sequence is CASSHWDSSGNTIYF. DNA of the CDR3: TGCGCCAGCAGCCACTGGGACAGCTCTGGAAACACCATATATTTT.

The rearrangement joins TRBV30 to TRBJ2-5, with 10 bases fitting TRBD2. With 1 base clipped from V and 1 base from J, the junction kept 6 bases outside the gene matches. CDR1 and CDR2 from the germline V gene are GTSNPN and SVGIG (reference sequence). The CDR3 runs to 16 residues. This chain's CDR3 is CAWSAFRLAGQETQYF. The CDR3 DNA sequence: TGTGCCTGGAGTGCCTTCCGACTAGCGGGCCAAGAGACCCAGTACTTC. Full variable domain (rest looked up from reference TRBV30 and TRBJ2-5): SQTIHQWPATLVQPVGSPLSLECTVEGTSNPNLYWYRQAAGRGLQLLFYSVGIGQISSEVPQNLSASRPQDRQFILSSKKLLLSDSGFYLCAWSAFRLAGQETQYFGPGTRLLVL.

The table lists this clone with a few counts. The V and J genes are TRBV15 and TRBJ1-2, with 7 bases fitting TRBD1. Looked up from germline, CDR1 is LNHNV and CDR2 is YYDKDF (reference sequence). Trimming at V came to 3 bases and at J to 0 bases, leaving 4 bases not matched to a gene. The CDR3 has 15 residues. CDR3 bases: TGTGCCACCAGCAGTGACAGGGAGTCTAACTATGGCTACACCTTC. Amino acids: CATSSDRESNYGYTF.

The chain links TRBV13 to TRBJ2-7; 11 bases match TRBD2. The CDR3 is made up of 15 amino acids. The germline gives CDR1 PRHDT, CDR2 FYEKMQ (reference sequence). J gave up 1 base and V 5 bases, and 4 bases lay outside the gene matches. DNA for the CDR3: TGTGCCAGCAGCACTGGGACTAGCGGATCCTACGAGCAGTACTTC. Amino acids: CASSTGTSGSYEQYF.

The chain has TRBV7-3 and TRBJ2-3; D might be TRBD1 (6 bases). The CDR3 is made up of 13 amino acids. The V end was cut by 3 bases, the J end by 4 bases, with 8 bases between. The germline V gene has CDR1 SGHTA and CDR2 FQGTGA. The CDR3, as DNA: TGTGCCAGCAGCTTCAGGGGCTCAGATACGCAGTATTTT. This sequence encodes CASSFRGSDTQYF.

This chain connects TRBV5-4 to TRBJ2-6; maybe TRBD2 (6 bases). CDR1 is SGHNT and CDR2 is YYREEE in the germline V gene (reference sequence). The CDR3 loop spans 18 amino acids. V lost 0 bases, J lost 1 base, and 14 bases lay in between. Here the CDR3 reads CASSLGGSGVSGANVLTF. DNA for the CDR3: TGTGCCAGCAGCTTGGGTGGTAGCGGAGTTTCTGGGGCCAACGTCCTGACTTTC.

This clone was detected only once. The chain carries TRBV18 and TRBJ2-2; D perhaps matches TRBD2 (6 bases). In germline, CDR1 is KGHSH, CDR2 LQKENI. Trimming left V 1 base short and J 8 bases short, with 17 bases between. The CDR3 extends over 16 amino acids. The CDR3 DNA is TGTGCCAGCTCACCACTTACACTTGCGGGATCAGGGGAGCTGTTTTTT. Protein product: CASSPLTLAGSGELFF.

The DNA for the CDR3 is TGTGCCAGTAGTATAGAGTTGAATACGGGGATTTCACCCCTCCACTTT. Translation gives CASSIELNTGISPLHF. The chain uses TRBV19 and TRBJ1-6; D gene unclear. The V and J ends lost 0 bases and 9 bases respectively, with 15 bases between them. Germline values: CDR1 LNHDA, CDR2 SQIVND (reference sequence). CDR3 length: 16 residues.

The chain combines TRBV4-3 with TRBJ2-7; 9 nucleotides match TRBD1. This CDR3 comprises 15 residues. The junction had 5 bases not matched to a gene; V was cut back by 3 bases and J by 2 bases. Per the germline V gene, CDR1 is LGHNA and CDR2 is YSLEER. The CDR3 nucleotides read TGCGCCAGCAGCCAGCCGGGACAGGGCCCCTACGAGCAGTACTTC. Amino acids: CASSQPGQGPYEQYF.

The J gene is TRBJ2-2, the V gene TRBV5-1; 7 bases align to TRBD1. Germline assignment: CDR1 SGHRS and CDR2 YFSETQ. V was pared by 0 bases and J by 7 bases, with 3 bases of the junction left unmatched. The CDR3 is 14 residues long. The CDR3 bases are TGCGCCAGCAGCTTGGGACAGGGAAGCGGGGAGCTGTTTTTT. It codes for CASSLGQGSGELFF.

V usage is TRBV6-6 and J usage is TRBJ2-2, with a tentative D call TRBD1 (6 bases). CDR1 and CDR2 (germline): MNHNY, SVGAGI (reference sequence). V gave up 0 bases and J gave up 2 bases, with 10 bases separating them. The CDR3 loop spans 16 amino acids. This chain's CDR3 is CASSYSGTSNTGELFF. The CDR3 DNA sequence: TGTGCCAGCAGTTACTCAGGGACAAGTAACACCGGGGAGCTGTTTTTT.